Presented here are 30 T cell receptor beta chains from one specimen sequenced in a study of T cells after yellow fever vaccination. TCRdb itself ran the 5' RACE reads through MiXCR, one entry per CDR3 protein. Of about 580,000 distinct CDR3 sequences in the sample, around a sixth were seen once. Sequencing was performed on PBMCs, taken about 5 days after the first yellow fever vaccination. The source of these receptors is a man aged 18 to 35 who received the YFV17D yellow fever vaccine.

Ten or more counts support this clonotype. This chain's CDR3 is CASSLRQTETQYF. CDR3 DNA sequence: TGTGCCAGCAGCTTAAGACAGACGGAGACCCAGTACTTC. The chain has TRBV7-2 and TRBJ2-5; maybe TRBD1 (5 bases). Deletions cut 2 bases from V and 5 bases from J, with 9 bases between. This CDR3 region has 13 residues. The germline V gene has CDR1 SGHTA and CDR2 FQGNSA.

For the CDR3, the DNA is TGTGCCAGCAGCTTCGGGGTAGCGGGGACCGGGGAGCTGTTTTTT. This codes for CASSFGVAGTGELFF. The genes are TRBV7-2 and TRBJ2-2, with 8 bases matching TRBD2. The V and J ends lost 3 bases and 5 bases, in that order; junction bases with no gene match: 5. The length of the CDR3 is 15 residues. Germline values: CDR1 SGHTA, CDR2 FQGNSA.

J is TRBJ2-1 and V is TRBV10-3; 7 nucleotides line up with TRBD1. This CDR3 is 15 amino acids long. Germline CDR1 is ENHRY and CDR2 is SYGVKD. Unmatched junction bases numbered 5, after V lost 4 bases and J lost 2 bases. The DNA of the CDR3 is TGTGCCATCAGTGGCCGGGACAGTGCCTACAATGAGCAGTTCTTC. The encoded protein is CAISGRDSAYNEQFF.

The chain employs TRBV9 and TRBJ2-5; TRBD2 aligns across 11 bases. The junction had 4 bases not matched to a gene; V was cut back by 0 bases and J by 3 bases. The CDR3 spans 16 residues. Germline CDR1 SGDLS, CDR2 YYNGEE. CDR3 DNA sequence: TGTGCCAGCAGCGTAGGGCTAGCGGGGGGAAAAGAGACCCAGTACTTC. This gives the protein CASSVGLAGGKETQYF.

This clonotype showed up just a few times. CDR3 in amino acids: CASSLRGIYGYTF. CDR3 coding DNA: TGTGCCAGCAGTTTACGGGGGATATATGGCTACACCTTC. The chain carries TRBV12-3 or TRBV12-4 and TRBJ1-2, with a weak D call TRBD1 (5 bases). This CDR3 contains 13 residues. V was shortened by 2 bases and J by 5 bases, with 9 bases between the two germline ends.

CDR3 sequence (DNA): TGTGCCAGCCACTTTGGGGACCCGGCGACGGGCGAGCAGTACTTC. It codes for CASHFGDPATGEQYF. This chain uses TRBV5-5 with TRBJ2-7; possibly TRBD1 or TRBD2 for D (5 bases each). Trimming pared 7 bases from V and 6 bases from J, leaving 23 bases between. The CDR3 loop spans 15 amino acids. Germline CDR1 reads SGHKS; CDR2 reads YYEKEE (reference sequence).

The rearrangement uses TRBV6-2 or TRBV6-3 and TRBJ2-1; TRBD1 matches 10 bases. The CDR3 spans 18 residues. V shed 0 bases and J 3 bases; nucleotides not matched to a gene: 8. CDR1 and CDR2 from the germline V gene are MNHEY and SVGEGT. The CDR3 reads CASSYSPTGGFLYNEQFF. The CDR3 nucleotides are TGTGCCAGCAGTTACTCTCCGACAGGGGGCTTCCTCTACAATGAGCAGTTCTTC.

The chain recombines TRBV6-1 with TRBJ1-1; no definite D call. The CDR3 is 14 amino acids. The germline gives CDR1 MNHNS, CDR2 SASEGT. Trimming shortened V by 3 bases and J by 2 bases, and 10 bases separated the two germline ends. The CDR3 region is CASSEARGNTEAFF. CDR3 DNA sequence: TGTGCCAGCAGTGAGGCCCGGGGAAACACTGAAGCTTTCTTT.

The chain is built from TRBV5-1 and TRBJ1-6; no reliable D call. Germline-derived CDR1 and CDR2 are SGHRS and YFSETQ. V was pared by 2 bases and J by 7 bases, with 19 bases between. The CDR3 is made up of 17 amino acids. The CDR3 loop is CASSFRSRGSANSPLHF. In nucleotides, the CDR3 is TGCGCCAGCAGCTTCCGGAGTAGAGGTAGCGCAAATTCACCCCTCCACTTT.

The chain combines TRBV12-3 or TRBV12-4 with TRBJ2-3; the match to TRBD2 covers 12 bases. The junction had 4 bases not matched to a gene; V was cut back by 6 bases and J by 3 bases. CDR3 length: 15 amino acids. CDR3 nucleotide sequence: TGTGCCAGCAGCGATCTAGCGGGGGGGACAGATACGCAGTATTTT. This translates into CASSDLAGGTDTQYF.

The chain is built from TRBV20-1 and TRBJ1-2, with 9 bases lining up with TRBD1. The V gene end was trimmed by 6 bases and the J gene end by 8 bases; junction bases not matched to a gene: 7. The CDR3 is 12 residues long. The germline V gene encodes CDR1 DFQATT and CDR2 SNEGSKA (reference sequence). CDR3 in amino acids: CSAKQGAGGYTF. CDR3 nucleotides: TGCAGTGCAAAACAGGGGGCAGGCGGCTACACCTTC.

The chain employs TRBV10-3 and TRBJ2-3; 11 bases align to TRBD2. V trimming: 6 bases; J trimming: 8 bases; junction bases outside the gene matches: 13. Germline V CDR1 and CDR2: ENHRY, SYGVKD. This CDR3 contains 16 residues. In DNA, the CDR3 is TGTGCCATCAGCGGGCCGGGACTAGCGGAACGTGGTACGCAGTATTTT. Its protein is CAISGPGLAERGTQYF.

The chain recombines TRBV4-2 with TRBJ2-1; the match to TRBD2 covers 16 bases. V dropped 0 bases and J dropped 6; count of bases not matched to a gene: 5. Per germline, CDR1 LGHNA and CDR2 YNFKEQ. The CDR3 runs 18 residues. CDR3 sequence (DNA): TGTGCCAGCAGCCAAGAGGGGACTAGCGGGGGGGCCGGCAATGAGCAGTTCTTC. Its protein is CASSQEGTSGGAGNEQFF.

The chain couples TRBV4-1 to TRBJ2-5, with 10 nucleotides matching TRBD2. V gave up 0 bases and J gave up 2 bases; unmatched junction bases: 3. The CDR3 spans 16 residues. CDR1 MGHRA and CDR2 YSYEKL come from the germline V gene. The CDR3: CASSQDGTSVQETQYF. The CDR3 nucleotides read TGCGCCAGCAGCCAAGATGGGACTAGCGTACAAGAGACCCAGTACTTC.

The V call is TRBV7-9, the J call TRBJ2-7; D not resolved. This CDR3 is built from 14 residues. V was trimmed by 5 bases and J by 1 base, leaving 12 bases between them. The germline CDR1 and CDR2 sequences are SEHNR and FQNEAQ (reference sequence). The CDR3 nucleotides read TGTGCCAGCAGCCCGACCCCTTCTTCCTACGAGCAGTACGTC. This codes for CASSPTPSSYEQYV.

This chain links TRBV10-3 with TRBJ2-5; weak D call: TRBD1 (6 bases). V was pared by 2 bases and J by 7 bases, with 14 bases between. Germline CDR1 ENHRY, CDR2 SYGVKD. The CDR3 is made up of 14 amino acids. The CDR3 sequence is CAISETGQPGTQYF. CDR3 nucleotides: TGTGCCATCAGTGAGACCGGACAGCCAGGGACCCAGTACTTC.

This chain uses TRBV5-1 with TRBJ1-4, with D perhaps matching TRBD1 (6 bases). Germline CDR1 SGHRS, CDR2 YFSETQ. Between the trimmed V and J ends, which lost 4 bases and 1 base, there was a span of 8 bases. CDR3 length equals 14 residues. The CDR3 DNA reads as TGCGCCAGCAGCGTGACAGGAACTAATGAAAAACTGTTTTTT. Residues: CASSVTGTNEKLFF.

In this sample, this clonotype turned up a few times. The rearrangement links TRBV6-5 to TRBJ1-1; D gene ambiguous. The germline V gene has CDR1 MNHEY and CDR2 SVGAGI. The CDR3 is made up of 14 amino acids. Trimming took 1 base from V and 6 from J, leaving 12 bases between them. The CDR3 protein is CASSYLDGSSEAFF. The CDR3 DNA reads TGTGCCAGCAGTTACTTGGATGGGTCCTCTGAAGCTTTCTTT.

The chain uses TRBV5-1 and TRBJ2-1; 11 nucleotides agree with TRBD1. V lost 4 bases and J lost 10; bases outside the gene matches: 7. Germline CDR1 is SGHRS and CDR2 is YFSETQ. The CDR3 spans 14 residues. The CDR3 reads CASSGPGQGEEQFF. In DNA, the CDR3 is TGCGCCAGCAGCGGTCCGGGACAGGGGGAGGAGCAGTTCTTC.

The chain carries TRBV7-2 and TRBJ2-5; D is uncertain. The CDR3 covers 14 residues. CDR1 is SGHTA, CDR2 FQGNSA, per germline. Trimming removed 3 bases from V and 0 bases from J, with 8 bases in between. The CDR3 bases are TGTGCCAGCAGCTTCGTCCTAAACCAAGAGACCCAGTACTTC. This sequence encodes CASSFVLNQETQYF.

The table lists this clonotype with a few counts. The gene calls are TRBV5-1 and TRBJ2-3; TRBD1 matches at 8 bases. Germline V gene data show CDR1 as SGHRS and CDR2 as YFSETQ. V gave up 4 bases and J gave up 2 bases; unmatched junction bases: 3. The CDR3 is 14 residues long. The CDR3 loop is CASSGGQATDTQYF. The CDR3, as DNA: TGCGCCAGCAGCGGGGGACAGGCCACAGATACGCAGTATTTT.

A single count supports this clonotype. The V call is TRBV4-3, the J call TRBJ1-2; D unresolved. There are 15 residues in the CDR3. Germline CDR1 reads LGHNA; CDR2 reads YSLEER. V was trimmed by 3 bases and J by 2 bases, leaving 13 bases between them. This CDR3 reads CASSQLGAENYGYTF. The CDR3 nucleotides read TGCGCCAGCAGCCAGCTTGGCGCAGAGAACTATGGCTACACCTTC.

This clonotype was observed a few times. The V gene is TRBV12-3 or TRBV12-4, the J gene TRBJ2-7; D remains unclear. V dropped 3 bases and J dropped 4 bases, with 13 bases sitting between them. The CDR3 loop spans 14 amino acids. CDR3 nucleotide sequence: TGTGCCAGCAGTTTTGGGCTTGTTCGGTACGAGCAGTACTTC. The encoded protein is CASSFGLVRYEQYF.

This clonotype was picked up a small number of times. This CDR3 is CASGLEVDSPLHF. The CDR3 nucleotides are TGTGCTAGTGGTTTGGAGGTAGATTCACCCCTCCACTTT. J is TRBJ1-6 and V is TRBV12-5; D not resolved. CDR3 length equals 13 residues. The V gene's germline CDR1 is LGHNT and CDR2 FRNRAP. V was shortened by 1 base and J by 8 bases, with 6 bases between the two germline ends. The full variable domain, completed using reference TRBV12-5 and TRBJ1-6, is DARVTQTPRHKVTEMGQEVTMRCQPILGHNTVFWYRQTMMQGLELLAYFRNRAPLDDSGMPKDRFSAEMPDATLATLKIQPSEPRDSAVYFCASGLEVDSPLHFGNGTRLTVT.

Here the CDR3 DNA reads TGCAGTGCCCTCCGACAGTCCAACACTGAAGCTTTCTTT. This encodes CSALRQSNTEAFF. This chain links TRBV20-1 with TRBJ1-1, with D possibly matching TRBD1 (5 bases). The germline gives CDR1 DFQATT, CDR2 SNEGSKA (reference sequence). The CDR3 spans 13 residues. V was pared by 6 bases and J by 2 bases, with 13 bases between.

This clonotype has more than one count but fewer than ten. The rearrangement uses TRBV7-2 and TRBJ2-1; TRBD2 agrees at 11 bases. CDR1 SGHTA and CDR2 FQGNSA come from the germline V gene. The J segment lost 9 bases and the V segment lost 2 bases, leaving 6 bases of the junction unmatched. This CDR3 is 15 amino acids long. CDR3 residues: CASSLWGTSGSEQFF. The DNA of the CDR3 is TGTGCCAGCAGCTTATGGGGGACTAGCGGTAGTGAGCAGTTCTTC.

This clonotype was counted a single time. V gene TRBV4-2 combines with J gene TRBJ2-1, with D unresolved. The CDR3 length is 14 residues. Trimming stripped 4 bases from V and 6 bases from J, with 13 bases between. From germline, CDR1 is LGHNA and CDR2 YNFKEQ. The CDR3 sequence: CASSPGLICNEQFF. The DNA of the CDR3 is TGTGCCAGCAGCCCCGGGCTCATCTGCAATGAGCAGTTCTTC.

There are many counts of this clonotype. V gene TRBV20-1 combines with J gene TRBJ1-5; tentatively, D is TRBD1 (5 bases). Trimming took 2 bases from V and 7 from J, leaving 12 bases between them. The CDR3 runs 13 residues. The germline V gene encodes CDR1 DFQATT and CDR2 SNEGSKA (reference sequence). The DNA for the CDR3 is TGCAGTGCTAGACGGCAGCGGGACCAGCCCCAGCATTTT. Amino acids: CSARRQRDQPQHF.

This clonotype showed up many times. The chain has TRBV19 and TRBJ1-4; possible D gene TRBD1, 5 bases. Germline loops: CDR1 LNHDA, CDR2 SQIVND (reference sequence). The length of the CDR3 is 15 residues. The V end was cut by 6 bases, the J end by 4 bases, with 15 bases between. For the CDR3, the DNA is TGTGCCAGTAGGACGGGACTCTCTTATAATGAAAAACTGTTTTTT. This encodes CASRTGLSYNEKLFF.

This clonotype was counted a few times. The chain carries TRBV6-6 and TRBJ2-2; D remains ambiguous. Trimming left V 6 bases short and J 4 bases short, with 9 bases between. Per germline, CDR1 MNHNY and CDR2 SVGAGI (reference sequence). There are 13 residues in the CDR3. This CDR3 reads CASRTPGTGELFF. CDR3 coding DNA: TGTGCCAGCAGGACCCCGGGCACCGGGGAGCTGTTTTTT.